This TCR beta chain was profiled in a study of Graves' ophthalmopathy and Graves' hyperthyroidism. About this clonotype itself: The antigen remains unidentified.

Study-wide points: Separation of ophthalmopathy from stable hyperthyroidism was achieved by a 13-signature model, at about 89% sensitivity and 81.08% specificity.

TCR beta CDR3 amplification used RNA transcripts. Following a first-round RT-PCR that used HTBI primers, a second-round multiplex PCR was carried out. Using its own MiXCR run on the multiplex PCR reads, TCRdb lists one record per CDR3 protein. The repertoire consists of around 670,000 distinct CDR3 sequences, with around 40% occurring once and the leading ten covering less than 55%. This TCR was recovered from an adult man with Graves' ophthalmopathy. The sample consisted of peripheral blood.

Written as DNA, the CDR3 is TGTGCCAGCAGTGTGAGCAGGGCCTACGAGCAGTACTTC. Its protein product is CASSVSRAYEQYF. The chain has TRBV7-6 and TRBJ2-7; TRBD1 is a possible D gene (5 bases). This CDR3 is built from 13 residues. Trimming stripped 6 bases from V and 2 bases from J, with 11 bases between. The V gene's germline CDR1 is SGHVS and CDR2 FNYEAQ.